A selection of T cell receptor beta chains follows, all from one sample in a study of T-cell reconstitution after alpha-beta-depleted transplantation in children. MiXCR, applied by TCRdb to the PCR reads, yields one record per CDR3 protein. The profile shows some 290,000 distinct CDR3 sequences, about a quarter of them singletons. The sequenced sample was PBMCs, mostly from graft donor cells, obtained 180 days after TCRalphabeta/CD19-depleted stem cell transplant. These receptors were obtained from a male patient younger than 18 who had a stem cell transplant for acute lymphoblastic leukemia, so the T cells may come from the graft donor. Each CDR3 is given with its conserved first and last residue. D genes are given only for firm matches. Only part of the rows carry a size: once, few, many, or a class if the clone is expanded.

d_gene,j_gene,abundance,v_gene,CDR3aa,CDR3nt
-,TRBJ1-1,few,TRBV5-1,CASSLASGRFEAFF,TGCGCCAGCAGCTTGGCGTCCGGTCGTTTTGAAGCTTTCTTT
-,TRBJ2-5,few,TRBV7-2,CASSSRWGLRQETQYF,TGTGCCAGCAGCTCCCGGTGGGGTCTCCGCCAAGAGACCCAGTACTTC
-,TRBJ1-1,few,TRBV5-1,CASSPSHGTEAFF,TGCGCCAGCAGCCCCTCACATGGGACTGAAGCTTTCTTT
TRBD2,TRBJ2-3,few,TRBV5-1,CASTPSGRARYTDTQYF,TGCGCCAGCACTCCTAGCGGGAGGGCCAGATACACAGATACGCAGTATTTT
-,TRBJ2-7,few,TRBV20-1,CSARALGGPTHEQYF,TGCAGTGCCAGAGCCCTGGGGGGCCCGACTCACGAGCAGTACTTC
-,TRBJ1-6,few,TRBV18,CASSPAFAVPLHF,TGTGCCAGCTCACCCGCCTTCGCAGTGCCCCTCCACTTT
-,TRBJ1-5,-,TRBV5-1,CASSLAGVGNQPQHF,TGCGCCAGCAGCTTGGCCGGGGTGGGCAATCAGCCCCAGCATTTT
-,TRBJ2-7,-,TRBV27,CASSLRGDRPYEQYF,TGTGCCAGCAGTTTACGGGGGGACAGACCCTACGAGCAGTACTTC
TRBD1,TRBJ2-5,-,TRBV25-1,CASSEGQGRGGETQYF,TGTGCCAGCAGTGAGGGACAGGGCAGAGGGGGTGAGACCCAGTACTTC
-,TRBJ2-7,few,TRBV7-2,CASSLGGSGRYEQYF,TGTGCCAGCAGCTTAGGGGGTAGCGGACGCTACGAGCAGTACTTC
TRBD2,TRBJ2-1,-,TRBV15,CATSRTTSGPADNEQFF,TGTGCCACCAGCAGAACGACTAGCGGGCCTGCCGACAATGAGCAGTTCTTC
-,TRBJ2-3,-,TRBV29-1,CSVDDVDTQYF,TGCAGCGTTGATGATGTAGATACGCAGTATTTT
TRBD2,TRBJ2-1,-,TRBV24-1,CATSDPRTSGRYNEQFF,TGTGCCACCAGTGACCCCCGGACTAGCGGGAGGTACAATGAGCAGTTCTTC
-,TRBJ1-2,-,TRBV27,CASSFWGENGDTF,TGTGCCAGCAGTTTTTGGGGGGAAAATGGCGACACCTTC
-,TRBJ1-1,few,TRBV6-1,CASTMTFMNTEAFF,TGTGCCAGCACGATGACGTTCATGAACACTGAAGCTTTCTTT
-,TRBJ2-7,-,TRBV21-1,CASRVRGSSYEQYF,TGTGCCAGCAGAGTTCGGGGCAGCTCCTACGAGCAGTACTTC
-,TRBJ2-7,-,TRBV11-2,CASSALTRAYEQYF,TGTGCCAGCAGCGCCTTGACTAGAGCCTACGAGCAGTACTTC
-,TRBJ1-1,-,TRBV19,CASSHADGQHEAFF,TGTGCCAGTAGTCATGCGGACGGCCAACATGAAGCTTTCTTT
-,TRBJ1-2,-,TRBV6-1,CASSEENWGPYGYTF,TGTGCCAGCAGTGAAGAAAATTGGGGGCCCTATGGCTACACCTTC
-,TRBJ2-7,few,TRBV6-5,CASSYRDNSYEQYF,TGTGCCAGCAGTTACCGGGACAATTCCTACGAGCAGTACTTC
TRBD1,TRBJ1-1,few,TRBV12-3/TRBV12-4,CASSFDRGNTEAFF,TGTGCCAGCAGTTTCGACAGGGGGAACACTGAAGCTTTCTTT
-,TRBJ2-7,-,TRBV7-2,CASSLDIHNYEQYF,TGTGCCAGCAGCTTAGATATCCATAACTACGAGCAGTACTTC